This passage covers 12 T cell receptor beta chains from one sample sequenced in a study of shared clonotypes between healthy human individuals. Naive CD8 isolation took CD45RO-negative cells positively selected for CCR7 and excluded terminally differentiated effector memory CD45RA+ cells. The data were produced by immunoSEQ multiplex PCR, yet TCRdb's version contains in-frame clones alone and is incomplete. The sample consists of millions of clones, over 85% of them appearing once. The sequenced material came from naive CD8+ T cells sorted from blood. These receptors were collected from a man younger than 35 in good health.

The CDR3 region has the DNA TGTGCCAGCAGCTTGGCCCCTCCTTGGGGGGCAAGCAATCAGCCCCAGCATTTT. It codes for CASSLAPPWGASNQPQHF. This chain connects TRBV5-5 to TRBJ1-5; a possible D gene is TRBD1 (6 bases). Trimming cost V 0 bases and J 1 base, with 17 bases left between them. The CDR3 consists of 18 residues. CDR1 SGHKS and CDR2 YYEKEE come from the germline V gene (reference sequence).

V is TRBV6-6 and J is TRBJ2-3; weak D call: TRBD2 (5 bases). The CDR3 extends over 14 amino acids. Germline V gene lookup returns CDR1 MNHNY and CDR2 SVGAGI (reference sequence). The germline V and J ends were trimmed by 7 bases and 6 bases, with 17 bases remaining between them. The CDR3 region has the DNA TGTGCCAGCACGGGAACTGTGTCTTGGGATACGCAGTATTTT. Translated, it gives CASTGTVSWDTQYF.

Worth noting for this clone: This sample includes further DNA sequences coding for the same CDR3. The V and J genes are TRBV27 and TRBJ2-1; D remains unclear. The germline V gene has CDR1 MNHEY and CDR2 SMNVEV (reference sequence). The CDR3 runs 11 residues. The germline V and J ends were trimmed by 6 bases and 3 bases, with 3 bases remaining between them. As DNA, the CDR3 is TGTGCCAGCAGCGACTACAATGAGCAGTTCTTC. Its protein product is CASSDYNEQFF.

A single count supports this clone. The chain joins TRBV28 to TRBJ2-7; D uncertain. The CDR3 is 13 amino acids. Germline CDR1 and CDR2: MDHEN and SYDVKM. Deletions cut 8 bases from V and 3 bases from J, with 14 bases between. DNA of the CDR3: TGTGCCAGCCAAGGCTGGCACCTCTACGAGCAGTACTTC. It encodes CASQGWHLYEQYF.

As concerns this clone: Other DNA sequences within the sample encode an identical CDR3. J is TRBJ1-4 and V is TRBV5-6; D remains unclear. Trimming cost V 0 bases and J 8 bases, with 8 bases left between them. Looked up from germline, CDR1 is SGHDT and CDR2 is YYEEEE. This CDR3 is 13 amino acids long. In DNA, the CDR3 is TGTGCCAGCAGCTTGGGGTCAGGAGAAAAACTGTTTTTT. Its protein product is CASSLGSGEKLFF.

The chain combines TRBV7-8 with TRBJ1-2, with 9 positions matching TRBD1. With 5 bases clipped from V and 4 bases from J, the junction kept 5 bases outside the gene matches. Germline V gene lookup returns CDR1 SGHVS and CDR2 FQNEAQ. The CDR3 has 14 residues. The CDR3 DNA reads as TGTGCCAGCAGCATGGGACAGGGAACCTATGGCTACACCTTC. Residues: CASSMGQGTYGYTF. The full variable domain, with the rest looked up from reference TRBV7-8 and TRBJ1-2, is GAGVSQSPRYKVAKRGQDVALRCDPISGHVSLFWYQQALGQGPEFLTYFQNEAQLDKSGLPSDRFFAERPEGSVSTLKIQRTQQEDSAVYLCASSMGQGTYGYTFGSGTRLTVV.

CDR3: CAISESPLAGGPLYEQYF. The CDR3 nucleotides are TGTGCCATCAGTGAGAGCCCACTAGCGGGAGGGCCATTGTACGAGCAGTACTTC. V usage is TRBV10-3 and J usage is TRBJ2-7; TRBD2 matches 13 bases. The CDR3 is 18 residues long. The germline V gene has CDR1 ENHRY and CDR2 SYGVKD. J lost 4 bases, V lost 2 bases, and 11 bases had no gene match.

The chain uses TRBV7-9 and TRBJ1-2, with unresolved D. This CDR3 is built from 14 residues. Trimming cost V 5 bases and J 4 bases, with 14 bases left between them. CDR1 is SEHNR, CDR2 FQNEAQ, per germline (reference sequence). Written as DNA, the CDR3 is TGTGCCAGCAGCCCAGACATGGGATCCTATGGCTACACCTTC. Translated: CASSPDMGSYGYTF.

This clone was found a few times. The sample contains more than one DNA sequence encoding this CDR3. The J gene is TRBJ2-7, the V gene TRBV9; unclear D gene. The CDR3 spans 13 residues. The germline V gene encodes CDR1 SGDLS and CDR2 YYNGEE. The germline V and J ends were trimmed by 0 bases and 2 bases, with 6 bases remaining between them. CDR3 sequence (DNA): TGTGCCAGCAGCGTAGCGCCTACCTACGAGCAGTACTTC. Residues: CASSVAPTYEQYF.

The chain combines TRBV5-1 with TRBJ2-5; possibly TRBD2 for D (5 bases). The V end lost 5 bases, the J end lost 3 bases, and 17 bases lay between the germline ends. From germline, CDR1 is SGHRS and CDR2 YFSETQ. The CDR3 has 15 residues. The CDR3 nucleotides are TGCGCCAGCAGTGGGCGGGTCTGGCCGGAAGAGACCCAGTACTTC. This codes for CASSGRVWPEETQYF. Drawing the rest from reference TRBV5-1 and TRBJ2-5, the complete variable domain is KAGVTQTPRYLIKTRGQQVTLSCSPISGHRSVSWYQQTPGQGLQFLFEYFSETQRNKGNFPGRFSGRQFSNSRSEMNVSTLELGDSALYLCASSGRVWPEETQYFGPGTRLLVL.

This chain uses TRBV28 with TRBJ2-3; D may be TRBD1 (7 bases). The CDR3 length is 15 residues. Germline lookup yields CDR1 MDHEN and CDR2 SYDVKM. V was trimmed by 2 bases and J by 4 bases, leaving 13 bases between them. CDR3 amino acids: CASSLGGGNADTQYF. The CDR3 DNA is TGTGCCAGCAGTTTAGGAGGGGGCAACGCAGATACGCAGTATTTT.

The genes are TRBV11-1 and TRBJ1-6, with unresolved D. Germline loops: CDR1 SGHAT, CDR2 FQDESV (reference sequence). This CDR3 region has 15 residues. Trimming cost V 3 bases and J 7 bases, with 13 bases left between them. The CDR3 sequence: CASSLSDSMNSPLHF. In nucleotides, the CDR3 is TGTGCCAGCAGCTTGAGCGACTCGATGAATTCACCCCTCCACTTT. The full variable domain, completed using reference TRBV11-1 and TRBJ1-6, is EAEVAQSPRYKITEKSQAVAFWCDPISGHATLYWYRQILGQGPELLVQFQDESVVDDSQLPKDRFSAERLKGVDSTLKIQPAELGDSAMYLCASSLSDSMNSPLHFGNGTRLTVT.